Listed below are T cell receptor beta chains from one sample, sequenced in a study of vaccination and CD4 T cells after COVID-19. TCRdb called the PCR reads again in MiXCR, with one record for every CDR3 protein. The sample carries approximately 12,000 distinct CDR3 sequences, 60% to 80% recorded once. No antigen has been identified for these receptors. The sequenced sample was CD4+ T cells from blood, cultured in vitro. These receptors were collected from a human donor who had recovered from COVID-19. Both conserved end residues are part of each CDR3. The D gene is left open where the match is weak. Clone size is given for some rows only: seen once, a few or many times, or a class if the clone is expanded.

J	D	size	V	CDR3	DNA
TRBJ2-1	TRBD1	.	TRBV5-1	CASSWVGTDYNEQFF	TGCGCCAGCAGCTGGGTAGGGACAGACTACAATGAGCAGTTCTTC
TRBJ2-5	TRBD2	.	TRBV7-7	CASSLASGITSKETQYF	TGTGCCAGCAGCTTGGCTAGCGGGATCACCTCTAAAGAGACCCAGTACTTC
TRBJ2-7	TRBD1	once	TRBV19	CASSKTRGLGAEQYF	TGTGCCAGTAGCAAAACCAGGGGGCTTGGCGCCGAGCAGTACTTC
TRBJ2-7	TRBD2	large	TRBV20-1	CSAPPSGTYEQYF	TGCAGTGCACCCCCTAGCGGGACCTACGAGCAGTACTTC
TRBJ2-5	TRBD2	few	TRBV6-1	CASGGSGREGKTQYF	TGTGCCAGCGGTGGTAGCGGGAGGGAGGGAAAGACCCAGTACTTC
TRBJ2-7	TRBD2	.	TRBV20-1	CSARGTSDYEQYF	TGCAGTGCTAGAGGGACTAGCGATTACGAGCAGTACTTC
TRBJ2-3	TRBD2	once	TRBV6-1	CASSEQRGGLAVVADTQYF	TGTGCCAGCAGTGAACAAAGGGGAGGTCTAGCGGTCGTCGCAGATACGCAGTATTTT
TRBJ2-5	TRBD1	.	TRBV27	CASSLSQGAGEETQYF	TGTGCCAGCAGTTTATCACAGGGGGCAGGGGAGGAGACCCAGTACTTC
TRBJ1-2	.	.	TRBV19	CASSQPRGGDYGYTF	TGTGCCAGTAGTCAACCCCGGGGTGGCGACTATGGCTACACCTTC
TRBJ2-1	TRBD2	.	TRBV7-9	CASSFKGGSSYNEQFF	TGTGCCAGCAGCTTTAAGGGAGGGAGCTCCTACAATGAGCAGTTCTTC
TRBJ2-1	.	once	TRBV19	CASNRDPRGDNEQFF	TGTGCCAGCAATCGGGACCCTCGCGGAGACAATGAGCAGTTCTTC
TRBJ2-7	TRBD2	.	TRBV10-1	CASSESQTSDSYEQYF	TGCGCCAGCAGTGAGTCCCAGACTAGCGACTCCTACGAGCAGTACTTC
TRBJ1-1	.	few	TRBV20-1	CSAKVMNTEAFF	TGCAGTGCAAAGGTTATGAACACTGAGGCTTTCTTT
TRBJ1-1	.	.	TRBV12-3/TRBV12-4	CASSLARGQSEAFF	TGTGCCAGCAGTTTAGCACGGGGGCAGAGTGAAGCTTTCTTT
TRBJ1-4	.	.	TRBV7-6	CASSPVDGALLEKLFF	TGTGCCAGCAGCCCCGTTGATGGGGCGCTTTTGGAAAAACTGTTTTTT
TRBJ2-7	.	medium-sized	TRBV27	CASKGGVRTYEQYF	TGTGCCAGCAAAGGGGGAGTGAGGACCTACGAGCAGTACTTC
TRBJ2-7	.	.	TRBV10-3	CAILRDANYEQYF	TGTGCCATCCTAAGAGACGCGAATTACGAGCAGTACTTC
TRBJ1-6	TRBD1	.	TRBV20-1	CSAGGGQGAVSYNSPLHF	TGCAGTGCAGGGGGTGGACAGGGGGCGGTATCCTATAATTCACCCCTCCACTTT
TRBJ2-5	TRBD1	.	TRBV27	CASSKYGRQGGTQYF	TGTGCCAGCAGTAAATACGGCCGACAGGGCGGGACCCAGTACTTC
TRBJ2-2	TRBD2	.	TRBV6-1	CASSLTSGLNTGELFF	TGTGCCAGCAGTCTGACTAGCGGGTTGAACACCGGGGAGCTGTTTTTT
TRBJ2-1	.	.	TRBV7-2	CASSRPTPGLNNEQFF	TGTGCCAGCAGCCGCCCTACGCCGGGACTTAACAATGAGCAGTTCTTC
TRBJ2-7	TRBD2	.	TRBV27	CASSPYPSGPYEQYF	TGTGCCAGCAGTCCTTATCCTAGCGGGCCCTACGAGCAGTACTTC
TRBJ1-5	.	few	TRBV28	CASSLSQQFQPQHF	TGTGCCAGCAGTTTATCCCAACAGTTTCAGCCCCAGCATTTT
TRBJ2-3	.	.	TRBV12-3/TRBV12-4	CASSPLGTSSTDTQYF	TGTGCCAGCAGTCCCCTCGGGACGTCTAGCACAGATACGCAGTATTTT
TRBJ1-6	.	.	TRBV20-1	CSARGQPNNSPLHF	TGCAGTGCTAGAGGTCAGCCAAATAATTCACCCCTCCACTTT
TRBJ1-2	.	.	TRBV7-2	CASTLAGADYGYTF	TGTGCCAGCACCTTGGCGGGGGCCGACTATGGCTACACCTTC